This TCR beta chain was documented in a study of blood T cell repertoires in COVID-19 (dated by TCRdb to the early 2020s). Background for the entire study: Samples from collaborators originated in the United States, Italy and Spain and spanned both the acute and convalescent phases of COVID-19. The prospective study material was composed of cDNA or gDNA derived from T cells, B-cell-depleted T cells, or PBMCs. The dataset comprised deeply sampled blood TCRbeta repertoires from subjects exposed to, actively infected with, or recovered from COVID-19. The repertoires were released in a freely available public database intended as a resource for research on the immune response to SARS-CoV-2. Samples came from the ongoing ImmuneRACE study (first 160 participants) plus 1,254 subjects from 6 global collaborators. Sample metadata almost always included a de-identified subject ID, COVID-19 status, age in years and sex. Where available, HLA class I and class II types were taken from metadata supplied by the sample provider and were not determined by assay-based typing.

What the work shows at the level of the full study, not this receptor alone: How much clinical and demographic metadata was included differed by source and by participant, and the metadata was provided uncurated.

TCRbeta CDR3 regions were amplified from genomic DNA using the immunoSEQ Assay, a bias-controlled multiplex PCR. The authors' analysis ran thus. Nucleated cell counts per sample were estimated from amplification of reference gene primers within the assay. To quantify the absolute abundance of each unique TCRbeta CDR3 rearrangement, sequence reads were collapsed and filtered. For each sample, productive Simpson clonality was calculated as the square root of Simpson's diversity index over productive rearrangements. Sourced from immuneACCESS, this table was stored by TCRdb with only in-frame sequences that have V and J called. A share of the clones is absent; for the studies checked, an unresolved V gene accounts for under half, and the remainder has no known explanation. V, J and clone size reflect that table, while D and trimming were determined from the DNA. This sample gives 90,000 to 110,000 clones in total; approximately 80% of them show up just once. The top ten clonotypes cover approximately 9% of the sample.

Whole blood was collected in K2EDTA tubes by collaborating institutions according to the institutions' own protocols. Collaborator samples were shipped for TCRbeta analysis as frozen whole blood, isolated PBMCs, or DNA extracted from either sample type. As for this clone: Its specific antigen is unknown. Base qualities are missing; no much larger clone stands one base away.

V and J are truncated by 5 bases and 3 bases respectively, leaving an intervening sequence of 14 bases. The CDR3 has 15 amino acids, counting the end cysteine and phenylalanine. Kept here is only the CDR3 DNA, which spans 45 bases and is read in frame from base 1. The germline V gene provides CDR1 SGHAT and CDR2 FQNNGV. The chain is encoded by TRBV11-2 joined to TRBJ2-1, with a weak D call of TRBD2 (6 bases match). This receptor was obtained from a woman aged 70-85 years with acute or convalescent COVID-19. Material: peripheral blood. The CDR3 protein sequence reads: CASSATPGLYNEQFF. The DNA reads as follows: TGTGCCAGCAGCGCGACCCCGGGACTCTACAATGAGCAGTTCTTC.